The present T cell receptor (beta chain) was sequenced within a study of blood T cell repertoires in COVID-19. Unmatched junction bases numbered 4, after V lost 1 base and J lost 8 bases. This CDR3 is 13 amino acids long. The germline V gene has CDR1 SGHTA and CDR2 FQGTGA. Sequencing was performed with immunoSEQ multiplex PCR; in TCRdb, only in-frame clones are kept and a portion is missing. Of some 130,000 clones in the sample, approximately 90% are singletons; the top ten hold more than 3.5%. Sequences were obtained from peripheral blood. The sequence was obtained from a man aged 55-75 years with COVID-19, enrolled during active disease. The rearrangement uses TRBV7-3 and TRBJ1-1; 7 bases are shared with TRBD1. The CDR3 loop reads CASSLNTGEEAFF. The CDR3 DNA follows: TGTGCCAGCAGCTTAAACACAGGGGAGGAAGCTTTCTTT.